A selection of T cell receptor beta chains follows, all from one sample in a study of human T cells and chemical hapten exposure. TCRdb recomputed calls from the RACE reads with MiXCR, one row per CDR3 protein. This table holds some 15,000 distinct CDR3 sequences, roughly 15% found once. The sample in question was whole blood, obtained in connection with sensitization to the hapten diphenylcyclopropenone (DPC). All receptors derive from a woman aged 25 to 45 with alopecia areata. Some clones in this sample may be carry-over from other donors' samples. Each CDR3 is given with its conserved first and last residue. The D gene is left open where the match is weak. Rows may omit the clone size; those that give it use once, few, many or a size class.

CDR3aa	CDR3nt	d_gene	v_gene	j_gene	abundance
CAIQVNTEAFF	TGTGCCATTCAGGTGAACACTGAAGCTTTCTTT	-	TRBV7-9	TRBJ1-1	many
CASTLSGRETQYF	TGTGCCAGCACCCTATCAGGGAGAGAGACCCAGTACTTC	-	TRBV11-2	TRBJ2-5	many
CASSLTSSGELFF	TGTGCCAGCAGCTTAACCAGTTCAGGGGAACTGTTTTTT	-	TRBV7-9	TRBJ1-4	-
CASSWGLETNEQFF	TGTGCCAGCAGTTGGGGTTTAGAAACGAATGAGCAGTTCTTC	-	TRBV6-2/TRBV6-3	TRBJ2-1	medium-sized
CSVRQGSYYGYTF	TGCAGCGTAAGACAGGGGTCCTACTATGGCTACACCTTC	TRBD1	TRBV29-1	TRBJ1-2	-
CASSSTTGNYGYTF	TGTGCCAGCAGCTCTACCACAGGGAACTATGGCTACACCTTC	-	TRBV9	TRBJ1-2	medium-sized
CASLGLARGDQETQYF	TGTGCCAGCTTGGGATTAGCGAGGGGTGACCAAGAGACCCAGTACTTC	-	TRBV2	TRBJ2-5	many
CASRIRGSGELFF	TGTGCCAGCAGGATCAGGGGATCCGGGGAGCTGTTTTTT	-	TRBV6-2/TRBV6-3	TRBJ2-2	-
CASSLAYGNTEAFF	TGTGCCAGCAGCTTGGCCTATGGGAACACTGAAGCTTTCTTT	-	TRBV7-3	TRBJ1-1	many
CASSLEGGQPQHF	TGTGCCAGCTCCCTCGAGGGGGGTCAGCCCCAGCATTTT	-	TRBV18	TRBJ1-5	medium-sized
CASSRTSSYNSPLHF	TGTGCCAGCAGCCGTACTAGCTCCTATAATTCACCCCTCCACTTT	-	TRBV7-6	TRBJ1-6	many
CSAREDRNSGNTIYF	TGCAGTGCTAGAGAGGACAGAAACTCTGGAAACACCATATATTTT	-	TRBV20-1	TRBJ1-3	many
CASSLGTGSGTQYF	TGTGCCAGCAGCCTAGGTACAGGGTCAGGGACCCAGTACTTC	-	TRBV7-8	TRBJ2-5	-
CASAPGDMEVYGYTF	TGTGCCAGCGCCCCGGGGGACATGGAAGTTTATGGCTACACCTTC	-	TRBV5-4	TRBJ1-2	medium-sized
CASSLTGNSGNTIYF	TGTGCCAGCAGCCTGACAGGGAACTCTGGAAACACCATATATTTT	TRBD1	TRBV11-2	TRBJ1-3	-
CSARDGRRGGNTIYF	TGCAGTGCTAGAGACGGCAGGAGAGGTGGAAACACCATATATTTT	-	TRBV20-1	TRBJ1-3	medium-sized
CASSTRGTNTEAFF	TGTGCCAGCAGCACTAGGGGTACGAACACTGAAGCTTTCTTT	-	TRBV3-1	TRBJ1-1	medium-sized
CASSVNSPGELFF	TGTGCCAGCAGCGTAAACTCCCCCGGGGAGCTGTTTTTT	-	TRBV9	TRBJ2-2	many
CASRSQGTNTEAFF	TGTGCCAGCAGGTCGCAGGGAACGAACACTGAAGCTTTCTTT	-	TRBV7-9	TRBJ1-1	few
CASTPFRTGAYYGYTF	TGTGCCAGCACCCCCTTTCGGACAGGAGCTTACTATGGCTACACCTTC	TRBD1	TRBV6-1	TRBJ1-2	many
CASTGIGGDTQYF	TGTGCCAGCACCGGGATTGGGGGAGATACGCAGTATTTT	-	TRBV2	TRBJ2-3	medium-sized
CASSLSGQFFAGELFF	TGTGCCAGCAGTTTATCAGGACAGTTTTTCGCCGGGGAGCTGTTTTTT	-	TRBV27	TRBJ2-2	many
CASTRRTGGDQPQHF	TGTGCCAGTACCCGACGGACAGGGGGAGATCAGCCCCAGCATTTT	TRBD1	TRBV19	TRBJ1-5	-
CASSYKGSGNTIYF	TGTGCCAGCAGTTACAAAGGGTCTGGAAACACCATATATTTT	-	TRBV6-6	TRBJ1-3	many
CASSLDGGRINEKLFF	TGTGCCAGCAGCTTGGATGGAGGGAGGATTAATGAAAAACTGTTTTTT	-	TRBV5-6	TRBJ1-4	medium-sized
CASSQEWLAGDFYEQYF	TGCGCCAGCAGCCAAGAGTGGCTAGCGGGGGACTTCTACGAGCAGTACTTC	TRBD2	TRBV4-3	TRBJ2-7	few
CASSLDTGRADTEAFF	TGTGCCAGCAGCTTAGATACAGGGAGAGCGGACACTGAAGCTTTCTTT	-	TRBV7-9	TRBJ1-1	medium-sized
CASRPGSTGRTEAFF	TGCGCCAGCCGCCCAGGGTCTACTGGGAGAACTGAAGCTTTCTTT	-	TRBV4-3	TRBJ1-1	many
CASGLVASGDEKLFF	TGTGCTAGTGGTTTGGTCGCCTCGGGGGATGAAAAACTGTTTTTT	-	TRBV12-5	TRBJ1-4	many
CASSDDSRNIQYF	TGTGCCAGCAGTGATGACAGCAGAAACATTCAGTACTTC	-	TRBV2	TRBJ2-4	many
CAISEDRVDTQYF	TGTGCCATCAGTGAGGACAGGGTAGATACGCAGTATTTT	TRBD1	TRBV10-3	TRBJ2-3	few
CASRRLDPDTQYF	TGTGCCAGCAGAAGACTAGACCCCGATACGCAGTATTTT	-	TRBV12-3/TRBV12-4	TRBJ2-3	many
CASSISTGINEKLFF	TGTGCCAGTAGTATATCCACAGGGATTAATGAAAAACTGTTTTTT	-	TRBV19	TRBJ1-4	medium-sized
CASSLGLAGGTITDTQYF	TGCGCCAGCAGCTTAGGACTAGCGGGGGGGACCATCACAGATACGCAGTATTTT	TRBD2	TRBV5-1	TRBJ2-3	many
CSVGTAPNYGYTF	TGCAGCGTTGGGACAGCTCCTAACTATGGCTACACCTTC	-	TRBV29-1	TRBJ1-2	many